In its sample, the clone carrying this T cell receptor (beta chain) was seen many times. No antigen is known for it. MiXCR was run by TCRdb on the reads, yielding one entry per CDR3 protein. The sample has fewer than 550,000 distinct CDR3 sequences, approximately 17% seen once; the top ten hold 20% to 30%. This sample was taken from a study of T cell repertoires in cytomegalovirus infection. Trimming took 2 bases from V and 0 from J, leaving 12 bases between them. The CDR3 runs to 16 residues. The germline V gene has CDR1 SGHTA and CDR2 FQGNSA. Findings and caveats of the study: Carriers of CMV plus the relevant HLA were identified by cumulative public TCR beta family frequency.

The V and J genes are TRBV7-2 and TRBJ2-3, with no clear D. This clonotype was sampled from a human donor in good health (CMV status not recorded). Some clones in this sample may be carry-over from other donors' samples. Material for sequencing was CD8+ T cells from PBMCs. The CDR3 DNA reads TGTGCCAGCAGCTTAAACGGGCCCCAAAGCACAGATACGCAGTATTTT. This gives the protein CASSLNGPQSTDTQYF.